A single sample is the source of the 22 T cell receptor beta chains below, sequenced in a study of cytomegalovirus exposure and HLA in healthy donors. Data came from immunoSEQ multiplex PCR; TCRdb stores just in-frame clones and leaves some out. The data show approximately 260,000 clones, 80% to 90% seen once. The sequenced sample consisted of PBMCs. Source of these receptors: a woman aged 18-30 years in good health and CMV-seronegative.

The chain joins TRBV30 to TRBJ1-2, with no clear D. The CDR3 totals 16 residues. Germline V gives CDR1 GTSNPN, CDR2 SVGIG (reference sequence). V lost 0 bases and J lost 4, with 18 bases in between. Written as DNA, the CDR3 is TGTGCCTGGAGTGTACGGTACCGGCAGGTTATCTATGGCTACACCTTC. This sequence encodes CAWSVRYRQVIYGYTF.

This clone turned up a few times. The chain is built from TRBV6-5 and TRBJ1-6; D remains ambiguous. Trimming removed 9 bases at V and 7 bases at J, with 16 bases between. Germline V gives CDR1 MNHEY, CDR2 SVGAGI. The CDR3 has 14 amino acids. CDR3 sequence reads: CASAISSHNSPLHF. CDR3 sequence (DNA): TGTGCCAGTGCTATTAGCAGCCACAATTCACCCCTCCACTTT.

This chain joins TRBV6-1 and TRBJ1-5; D possibly corresponds to TRBD1 (5 bases). The length of the CDR3 is 14 residues. Germline CDR1 reads MNHNS; CDR2 reads SASEGT. Trimming stripped 7 bases from V and 7 bases from J, with 17 bases between. The CDR3 sequence: CASTEGRGWQPQHF. Written as DNA, the CDR3 is TGTGCCAGCACCGAAGGTAGGGGTTGGCAGCCCCAGCATTTT.

The chain links TRBV11-2 to TRBJ2-1; possible D gene TRBD1, 6 bases. V was pared by 2 bases and J by 2 bases, with 22 bases between. Germline V CDR1 and CDR2: SGHAT, FQNNGV. The CDR3 has 19 amino acids. The CDR3 is CASSLSGTGIVGAYNEQFF. The CDR3 DNA reads as TGTGCCAGCAGCTTATCGGGCACAGGGATTGTTGGAGCCTACAATGAGCAGTTCTTC.

The chain carries TRBV7-2 and TRBJ1-2; 8 nucleotides align to TRBD1. Germline V gene lookup returns CDR1 SGHTA and CDR2 FQGNSA. The V segment lost 6 bases and the J segment 5 bases; nucleotides outside the gene matches: 8. The CDR3 is 14 amino acids. As DNA, the CDR3 is TGTGCCAGCAGTTCAGGGACAGGAATATATGGCTACACCTTC. It is translated as CASSSGTGIYGYTF.

The genes are TRBV2 and TRBJ2-1; 8 nucleotides align to TRBD1. Germline CDR1 reads SNHLY; CDR2 reads FYNNEI. Trimming at V came to 2 bases and at J to 12 bases, leaving 9 bases not matched to a gene. The CDR3 totals 14 residues. CDR3 residues: CASSELAGGDAQFF. The CDR3 nucleotides read TGTGCCAGCAGTGAATTGGCAGGGGGCGATGCGCAGTTCTTC.

This clone is a singleton in its sample. The V and J genes are TRBV7-6 and TRBJ2-1; D is uncertain. Trimming stripped 0 bases from V and 5 bases from J, with 11 bases between. In germline, CDR1 is SGHVS, CDR2 FNYEAQ. The length of the CDR3 is 15 residues. The CDR3 nucleotides are TGTGCCAGCAGCTTAGCGGGCCCCGAAAACAATGAGCAGTTCTTC. Its protein product is CASSLAGPENNEQFF.

The V and J genes are TRBV28 and TRBJ2-3; TRBD2 agrees at 11 bases. This CDR3 has 15 amino acids. V trimming: 7 bases; J trimming: 5 bases; junction bases outside the gene matches: 8. The germline V gene encodes CDR1 MDHEN and CDR2 SYDVKM. The CDR3 DNA reads as TGTGCCAGCATATTAGCCGGGACTAGCGGAGATACGCAGTATTTT. This encodes CASILAGTSGDTQYF.

CDR3 sequence: CASSPDRFNTEAFF. In DNA, the CDR3 is TGTGCCAGCAGTCCCGACAGGTTTAACACTGAAGCTTTCTTT. The rearrangement links TRBV6-6 to TRBJ1-1; weak D call: TRBD1 (6 bases). V lost 5 bases, J lost 2 bases, and 12 bases lay in between. The CDR3 spans 14 residues. The V gene's germline CDR1 is MNHNY and CDR2 SVGAGI (reference sequence).

This chain connects TRBV7-9 to TRBJ2-7, with 8 nucleotides matching TRBD1. V lost 1 base and J lost 3; bases outside the gene matches: 2. The germline V gene encodes CDR1 SEHNR and CDR2 FQNEAQ (reference sequence). The CDR3 sequence is 14 residues long. CDR3 in amino acids: CASSLGTGLYEQYF. The CDR3 DNA follows: TGTGCCAGCAGCTTAGGGACAGGGCTCTACGAGCAGTACTTC.

The gene calls are TRBV6-1 and TRBJ1-3; a possible D gene is TRBD1 (6 bases). The CDR3 extends over 15 amino acids. From germline, CDR1 is MNHNS and CDR2 SASEGT. The ends were cut back, 4 bases at V and 0 bases at J, with 10 bases in the middle. This chain's CDR3 is CASSVTGSSGNTIYF. As DNA, the CDR3 is TGTGCCAGCAGTGTTACAGGGTCCTCTGGAAACACCATATATTTT.

The chain is built from TRBV25-1 and TRBJ2-2, with D possibly TRBD1 on 6 matching bases. The CDR3 spans 14 residues. The V gene's germline CDR1 is MGHDK and CDR2 SYGVNS. V lost 6 bases and J 1 base, leaving 9 bases between the germline ends. The CDR3 coding sequence is TGTGCCAGCAGGCCACAGGGGAACACCGGGGAGCTGTTTTTT. This translates into CASRPQGNTGELFF.

This clone was observed a handful of times. The V gene is TRBV19, the J gene TRBJ1-3; a weak D match, TRBD1 (5 bases). The CDR3 runs 14 residues. V lost 7 bases and J 0 bases, leaving 10 bases between the germline ends. Per germline, CDR1 LNHDA and CDR2 SQIVND (reference sequence). Here the CDR3 DNA reads TGTGCCAGTATGGAGGGGCTCTCTGGAAACACCATATATTTT. Translated, it gives CASMEGLSGNTIYF.

This chain connects TRBV11-3 to TRBJ1-2; TRBD1 might be the D (5 bases). The V gene lost 0 bases and the J gene lost 3 bases, with 11 bases spanning the gap. Germline V lookup: CDR1 SGHNT, CDR2 YENEEA. The CDR3 length is 15 residues. CDR3 sequence reads: CASSLDGEGYYGYTF. CDR3 coding DNA: TGTGCCAGCAGCTTAGATGGGGAGGGGTACTATGGCTACACCTTC. The variable domain in full, with the rest retrieved from reference TRBV11-3 and TRBJ1-2, is EAGVVQSPRYKIIEKKQPVAFWCNPISGHNTLYWYLQNLGQGPELLIRYENEEAVDDSQLPKDRFSAERLKGVDSTLKIQPAELGDSAVYLCASSLDGEGYYGYTFGSGTRLTVV.

This sequence joins TRBV7-9 and TRBJ1-4; the match to TRBD1 covers 9 bases. The CDR3 is 19 residues long. CDR1 is SEHNR and CDR2 is FQNEAQ in the germline V gene (reference sequence). V gave up 1 base and J gave up 3 bases; unmatched junction bases: 12. CDR3 protein: CASSLVWGQGWPANEKLFF. As DNA, the CDR3 is TGTGCCAGCAGCTTAGTTTGGGGACAGGGATGGCCAGCTAATGAAAAACTGTTTTTT.

This clone showed up just a few times. The rearrangement links TRBV30 to TRBJ1-2, with unresolved D. Germline V gene lookup returns CDR1 GTSNPN and CDR2 SVGIG (reference sequence). V lost 0 bases, J lost 4 bases, and 9 bases lay in between. This CDR3 is built from 13 residues. The CDR3 coding sequence is TGTGCCTGGAGTGTGTCAGGCACCTATGGCTACACCTTC. Its translation: CAWSVSGTYGYTF.

The V gene is TRBV7-3, the J gene TRBJ2-2, with 7 bases aligning to TRBD2. The germline V gene has CDR1 SGHTA and CDR2 FQGTGA. V shed 5 bases, J shed 5 bases, and the junction held 11 bases outside the gene matches. CDR3 length: 16 amino acids. This CDR3 is CASSPEGTKRTGELFF. The CDR3 DNA sequence: TGTGCCAGCAGCCCGGAGGGGACTAAAAGGACCGGGGAGCTGTTTTTT.

The V gene is TRBV10-3, the J gene TRBJ2-7; 8 nucleotides line up with TRBD2. Germline lookup yields CDR1 ENHRY and CDR2 SYGVKD. V lost 4 bases to trimming and J lost 3 bases; unmatched junction nucleotides: 5. The CDR3 consists of 14 residues. CDR3 amino acids: CAISAQREHYEQYF. Here the CDR3 DNA reads TGTGCCATCAGTGCCCAGCGGGAGCACTACGAGCAGTACTTC.

The genes are TRBV5-1 and TRBJ2-7; 9 bases fit TRBD1. The CDR3 loop spans 17 amino acids. Germline V lookup: CDR1 SGHRS, CDR2 YFSETQ. V gave up 3 bases and J gave up 6 bases; unmatched junction bases: 16. CDR3 sequence reads: CASSSGREGQGLREQYF. For the CDR3, the DNA is TGCGCCAGCAGCTCGGGAAGGGAGGGACAGGGACTCCGCGAGCAGTACTTC. Looking up the rest from reference TRBV5-1 and TRBJ2-7 gives the full variable domain: KAGVTQTPRYLIKTRGQQVTLSCSPISGHRSVSWYQQTPGQGLQFLFEYFSETQRNKGNFPGRFSGRQFSNSRSEMNVSTLELGDSALYLCASSSGREGQGLREQYFGPGTRLTVT.

Here the CDR3 DNA reads TGTGCCAGCAGTTACTCGAATAGCGGGTACGAGCAGTACTTC. This encodes CASSYSNSGYEQYF. The chain joins TRBV6-5 to TRBJ2-7, with TRBD2 matching 7 bases. Germline assignment: CDR1 MNHEY and CDR2 SVGAGI. Trimming took 0 bases from V and 4 from J; bases not matched to a gene: 3. The length of the CDR3 is 14 residues.

The chain joins TRBV2 to TRBJ2-7; D call uncertain. The ends were cut back, 7 bases at V and 1 base at J, with 17 bases in the middle. Germline loops: CDR1 SNHLY, CDR2 FYNNEI. This CDR3 has 15 residues. This CDR3 reads CASKTAIGVSYEQYF. CDR3 coding DNA: TGTGCCAGCAAAACAGCTATTGGTGTTTCCTACGAGCAGTACTTC.

J is TRBJ2-2 and V is TRBV5-1; 7 bases map to TRBD1. V dropped 0 bases and J dropped 5; count of bases not matched to a gene: 7. The CDR3 is 16 residues long. Germline V gene sequence: CDR1 SGHRS, CDR2 YFSETQ. The CDR3 sequence is CASSLAGTVGTGELFF. CDR3 in DNA: TGCGCCAGCAGCTTGGCCGGGACAGTCGGGACCGGGGAGCTGTTTTTT.